The clone carrying this TCR beta chain has only a few counts. What it recognizes is unknown. The data derive from a study of type 1 regulatory T cells. Study as a whole: An in vitro protocol generated T-allo10, a Tr1-enriched, alloantigen-specific CD4 T cell product.

V was clipped by 4 bases and J by 6 bases; unmatched bases: 3. Germline-derived CDR1 and CDR2 are SGHVS and FQNEAQ. The CDR3 totals 14 residues. TCRdb re-called the reads through MiXCR, storing one row per CDR3 protein. The sample lists about 65,000 distinct CDR3 sequences; about 48% were seen once. Points from the study as a whole: Type 1 regulatory T cells had a more restricted TCR repertoire than non-type 1 regulatory T cells.

The rearrangement joins TRBV7-8 to TRBJ2-2; 9 bases are shared with TRBD1. This TCR was recovered from a human donor in good health. Sequencing was carried out using cultured non-Tr1 T cells, either the whole culture or a sorted T cell fraction (not recorded which). In DNA form, the CDR3 reads TGTGCCAGCAGCTCCGGGACAGGGTCCGGGGAGCTGTTTTTT. Translation: CASSSGTGSGELFF.